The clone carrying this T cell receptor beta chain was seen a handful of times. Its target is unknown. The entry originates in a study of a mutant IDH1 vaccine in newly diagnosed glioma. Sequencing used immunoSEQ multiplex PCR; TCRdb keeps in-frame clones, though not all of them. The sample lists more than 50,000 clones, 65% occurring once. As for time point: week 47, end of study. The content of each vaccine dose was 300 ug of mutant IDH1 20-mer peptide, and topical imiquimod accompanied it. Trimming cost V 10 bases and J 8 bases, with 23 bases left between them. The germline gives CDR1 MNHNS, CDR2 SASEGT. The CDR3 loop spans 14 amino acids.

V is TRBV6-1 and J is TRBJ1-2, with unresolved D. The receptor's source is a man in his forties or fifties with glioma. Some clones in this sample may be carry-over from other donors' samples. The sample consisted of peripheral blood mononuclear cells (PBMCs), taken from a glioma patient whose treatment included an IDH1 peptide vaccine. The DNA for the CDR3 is TGTGCCACGGGCAGTCTGGCAAAGATCATCGGCTACACCTTC. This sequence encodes CATGSLAKIIGYTF.